The T cell receptor (beta chain) under discussion was sequenced for a study of T cell repertoires in cytomegalovirus infection. The overall study: Indications came from public TCR beta signatures; they pointed to CMV infection and to a matching HLA type.

Study outcomes and limitations: The study identified carriers of CMV plus the relevant HLA from cumulative public TCR beta family frequency. HLA-C-restricted TCR beta clonotypes specific for CMV led the ex vivo response.

A few counts support this clonotype. Its target is not known. Germline assignment: CDR1 LGHNT and CDR2 FRNRAP. The CDR3 sequence is 15 residues long. V lost 1 base and J lost 7; bases outside the gene matches: 7. Via MiXCR, TCRdb re-called the reads, giving one row per CDR3 protein. The sample shows 250,000 to 300,000 distinct CDR3 sequences, roughly an eighth of them seen only once. The sequenced sample consisted of PBMCs. The receptor was isolated from a human donor in good health (CMV status not recorded). Some clones in this sample may be carry-over from other donors' samples. The chain joins TRBV12-5 to TRBJ2-1; TRBD2 aligns across 7 bases. The CDR3 sequence is CASGLERGLWNEQFF. The CDR3 nucleotides read TGTGCTAGTGGTTTGGAGCGGGGCCTCTGGAATGAGCAGTTCTTC.